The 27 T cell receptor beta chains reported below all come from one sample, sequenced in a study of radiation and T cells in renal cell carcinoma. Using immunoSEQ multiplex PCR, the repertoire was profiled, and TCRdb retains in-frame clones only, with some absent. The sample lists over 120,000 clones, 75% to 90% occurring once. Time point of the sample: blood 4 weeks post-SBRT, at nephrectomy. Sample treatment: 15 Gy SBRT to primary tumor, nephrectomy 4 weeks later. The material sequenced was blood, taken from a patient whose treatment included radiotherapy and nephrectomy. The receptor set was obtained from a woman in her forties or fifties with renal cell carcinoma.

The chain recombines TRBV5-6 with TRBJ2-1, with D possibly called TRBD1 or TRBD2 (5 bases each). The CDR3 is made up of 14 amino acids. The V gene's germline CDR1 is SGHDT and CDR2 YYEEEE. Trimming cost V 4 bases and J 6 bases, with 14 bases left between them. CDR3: CASSQVTGGNEQFF. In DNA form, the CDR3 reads TGTGCCAGCAGCCAGGTAACAGGAGGCAATGAGCAGTTCTTC.

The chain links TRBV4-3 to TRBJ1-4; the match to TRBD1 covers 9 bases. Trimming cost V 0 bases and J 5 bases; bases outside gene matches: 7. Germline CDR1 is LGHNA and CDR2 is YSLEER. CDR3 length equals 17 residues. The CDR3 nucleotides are TGCGCCAGCAGCCAAGAAAGATCAACAGGGGGCAATGAAAAACTGTTTTTT. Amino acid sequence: CASSQERSTGGNEKLFF.

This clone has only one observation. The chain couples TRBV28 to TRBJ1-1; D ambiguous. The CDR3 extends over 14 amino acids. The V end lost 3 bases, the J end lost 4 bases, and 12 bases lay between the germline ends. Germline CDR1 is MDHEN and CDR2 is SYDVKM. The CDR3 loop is CASSFLTLTTEAFF. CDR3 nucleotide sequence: TGTGCCAGCAGTTTCCTGACTTTAACCACTGAAGCTTTCTTT.

The CDR3 nucleotides are TGTGCCAGCCGTAAAGCGGGAGAGGGTTGGAGCTCCTACAATGAGCAGTTCTTC. It is translated as CASRKAGEGWSSYNEQFF. This rearrangement joins TRBV28 to TRBJ2-1; 8 bases agree with TRBD2. Germline assignment: CDR1 MDHEN and CDR2 SYDVKM. Germline trimming cut 8 bases from V and 0 bases from J; bases unmatched to any gene: 15. CDR3 length equals 18 residues.

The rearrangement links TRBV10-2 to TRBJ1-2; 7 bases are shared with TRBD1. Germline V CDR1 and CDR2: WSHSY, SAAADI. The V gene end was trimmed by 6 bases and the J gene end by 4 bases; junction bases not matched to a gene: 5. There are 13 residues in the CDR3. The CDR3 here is CASSDRAGYGYTF. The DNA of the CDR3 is TGCGCCAGCAGCGACAGGGCGGGCTATGGCTACACCTTC.

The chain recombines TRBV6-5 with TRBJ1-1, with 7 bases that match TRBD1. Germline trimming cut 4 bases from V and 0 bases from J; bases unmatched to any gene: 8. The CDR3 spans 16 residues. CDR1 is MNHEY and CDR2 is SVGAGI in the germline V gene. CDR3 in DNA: TGTGCCAGCAGTTCACCAGGGGGGCAGGTGAACACTGAAGCTTTCTTT. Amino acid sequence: CASSSPGGQVNTEAFF.

The CDR3 reads CASSKRGGLEEKLFF. CDR3 nucleotides: TGCGCCAGCAGCAAGAGGGGTGGCTTAGAGGAAAAACTGTTTTTT. The rearrangement joins TRBV5-1 to TRBJ1-4; TRBD1 might be the D (5 bases). Deletions cut 4 bases from V and 8 bases from J, with 18 bases between. The CDR3 has 15 amino acids. From germline, CDR1 is SGHRS and CDR2 YFSETQ.

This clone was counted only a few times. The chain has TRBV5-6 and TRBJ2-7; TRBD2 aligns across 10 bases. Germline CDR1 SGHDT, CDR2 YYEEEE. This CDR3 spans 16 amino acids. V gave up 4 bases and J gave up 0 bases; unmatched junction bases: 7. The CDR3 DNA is TGTGCCAGCAGCCGCCTACTAGCGGGGAGCTCCTACGAGCAGTACTTC. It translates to CASSRLLAGSSYEQYF.

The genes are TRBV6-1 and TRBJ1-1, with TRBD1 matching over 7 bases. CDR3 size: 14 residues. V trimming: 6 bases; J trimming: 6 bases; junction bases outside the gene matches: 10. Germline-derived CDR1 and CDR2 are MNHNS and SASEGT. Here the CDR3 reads CASRDRTGGPEAFF. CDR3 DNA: TGTGCCAGCAGGGACAGGACGGGCGGTCCTGAAGCTTTCTTT.

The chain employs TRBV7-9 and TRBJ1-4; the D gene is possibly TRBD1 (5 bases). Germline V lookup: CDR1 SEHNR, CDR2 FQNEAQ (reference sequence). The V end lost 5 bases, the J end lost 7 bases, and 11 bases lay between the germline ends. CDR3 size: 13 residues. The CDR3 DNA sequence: TGTGCCAGCAGCCGTCAGGGAGGTGAAAAACTGTTTTTT. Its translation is CASSRQGGEKLFF.

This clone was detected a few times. The CDR3 region is CASSQEPLTEAFF. Here the CDR3 DNA reads TGCGCCAGCAGCCAAGAGCCCCTGACTGAAGCTTTCTTT. The chain employs TRBV4-3 and TRBJ1-1, with D unclear. CDR3 length: 13 amino acids. The V and J ends lost 0 bases and 5 bases respectively, with 7 bases between them. Germline-derived CDR1 and CDR2 are LGHNA and YSLEER.

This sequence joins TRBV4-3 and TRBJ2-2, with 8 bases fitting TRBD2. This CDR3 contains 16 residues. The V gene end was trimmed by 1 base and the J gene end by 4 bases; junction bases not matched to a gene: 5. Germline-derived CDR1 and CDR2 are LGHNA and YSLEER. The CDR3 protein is CASSQGLARVTGELFF. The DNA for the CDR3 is TGCGCCAGCAGCCAAGGACTAGCGCGTGTCACCGGGGAGCTGTTTTTT.

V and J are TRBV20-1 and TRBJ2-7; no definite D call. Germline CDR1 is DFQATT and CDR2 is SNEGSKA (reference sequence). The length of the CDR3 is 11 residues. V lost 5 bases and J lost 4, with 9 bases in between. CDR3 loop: CSARNWYEQYF. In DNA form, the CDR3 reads TGCAGTGCTCGCAACTGGTACGAGCAGTACTTC.

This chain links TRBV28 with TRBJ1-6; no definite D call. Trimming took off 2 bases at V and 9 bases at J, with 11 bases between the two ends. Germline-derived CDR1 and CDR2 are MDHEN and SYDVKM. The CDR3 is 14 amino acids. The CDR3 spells CASSLVIRTSPLHF. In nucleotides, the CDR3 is TGTGCCAGCAGTTTAGTAATTCGTACTTCACCCCTCCACTTT.

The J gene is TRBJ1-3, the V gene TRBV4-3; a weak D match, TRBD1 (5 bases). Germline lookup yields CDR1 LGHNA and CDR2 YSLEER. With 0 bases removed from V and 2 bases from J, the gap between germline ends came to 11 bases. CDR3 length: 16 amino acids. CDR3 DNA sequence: TGCGCCAGCAGCCAAGATGAGGGGATAGCTGGAAACACCATATATTTT. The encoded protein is CASSQDEGIAGNTIYF.

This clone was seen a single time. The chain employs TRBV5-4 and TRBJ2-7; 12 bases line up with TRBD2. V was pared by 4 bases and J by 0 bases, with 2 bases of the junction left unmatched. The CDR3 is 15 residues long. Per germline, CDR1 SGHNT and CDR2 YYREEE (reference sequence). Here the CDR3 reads CASSPSGRASYEQYF. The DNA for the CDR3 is TGTGCCAGCAGCCCTAGCGGGAGGGCCTCCTACGAGCAGTACTTC.

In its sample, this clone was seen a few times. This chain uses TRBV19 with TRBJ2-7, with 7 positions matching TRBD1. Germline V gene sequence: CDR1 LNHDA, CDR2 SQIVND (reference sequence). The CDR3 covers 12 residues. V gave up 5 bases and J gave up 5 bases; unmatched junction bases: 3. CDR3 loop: CASSFGQDEQYF. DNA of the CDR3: TGTGCCAGTAGTTTCGGACAGGACGAGCAGTACTTC.

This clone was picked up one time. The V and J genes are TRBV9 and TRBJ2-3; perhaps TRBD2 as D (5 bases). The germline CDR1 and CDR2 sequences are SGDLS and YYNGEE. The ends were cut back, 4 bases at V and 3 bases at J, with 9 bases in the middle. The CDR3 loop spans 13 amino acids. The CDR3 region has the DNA TGTGCCAGCAGCCCCGGGATAACAGATACGCAGTATTTT. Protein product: CASSPGITDTQYF.

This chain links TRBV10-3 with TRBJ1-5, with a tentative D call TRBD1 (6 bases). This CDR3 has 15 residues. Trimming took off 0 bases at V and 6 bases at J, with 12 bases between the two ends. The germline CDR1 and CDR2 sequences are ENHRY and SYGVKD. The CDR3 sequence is CAISESQGGTQPQHF. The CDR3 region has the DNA TGTGCCATCAGTGAGTCACAGGGTGGTACTCAGCCCCAGCATTTT.

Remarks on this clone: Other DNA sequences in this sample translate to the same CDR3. The CDR3 DNA is TGTGCCAGCAGCTTAGTCCAGGGGGGCTACGAGCAGTACTTC. It is translated as CASSLVQGGYEQYF. The V call is TRBV7-2, the J call TRBJ2-7, with D possibly TRBD1 on 7 matching bases. Per the germline V gene, CDR1 is SGHTA and CDR2 is FQGNSA. The CDR3 totals 14 residues. V was pared by 1 base and J by 3 bases, with 10 bases between. The variable domain in full, with the rest retrieved from reference TRBV7-2 and TRBJ2-7, is GAGVSQSPSNKVTEKGKDVELRCDPISGHTALYWYRQSLGQGLEFLIYFQGNSAPDKSGLPSDRFSAERTGGSVSTLTIQRTQQEDSAVYLCASSLVQGGYEQYFGPGTRLTVT.

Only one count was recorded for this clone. In DNA form, the CDR3 reads TGCGCCAGCAGCCTGGAGACTAGCGGAGGCTACGAGCAGTACTTC. It translates to CASSLETSGGYEQYF. The rearrangement joins TRBV5-1 to TRBJ2-7, with TRBD2 identical over 9 bases. V shed 4 bases and J 3 bases; nucleotides not matched to a gene: 8. The germline V gene encodes CDR1 SGHRS and CDR2 YFSETQ. This CDR3 region has 15 residues. Filled out from reference TRBV5-1 and TRBJ2-7, the complete variable domain reads KAGVTQTPRYLIKTRGQQVTLSCSPISGHRSVSWYQQTPGQGLQFLFEYFSETQRNKGNFPGRFSGRQFSNSRSEMNVSTLELGDSALYLCASSLETSGGYEQYFGPGTRLTVT.

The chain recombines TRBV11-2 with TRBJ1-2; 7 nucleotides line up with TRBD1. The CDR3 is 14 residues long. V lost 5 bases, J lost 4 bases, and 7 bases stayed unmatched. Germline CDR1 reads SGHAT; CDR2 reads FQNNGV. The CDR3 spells CASSPRQGGYGYTF. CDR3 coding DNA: TGTGCCAGCAGCCCCCGACAGGGAGGCTATGGCTACACCTTC.

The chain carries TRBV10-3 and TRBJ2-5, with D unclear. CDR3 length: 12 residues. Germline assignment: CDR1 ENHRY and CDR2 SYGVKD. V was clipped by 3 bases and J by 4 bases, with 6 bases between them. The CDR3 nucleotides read TGTGCCATCAGTGAAAAGGGAGAGACCCAGTACTTC. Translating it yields CAISEKGETQYF.

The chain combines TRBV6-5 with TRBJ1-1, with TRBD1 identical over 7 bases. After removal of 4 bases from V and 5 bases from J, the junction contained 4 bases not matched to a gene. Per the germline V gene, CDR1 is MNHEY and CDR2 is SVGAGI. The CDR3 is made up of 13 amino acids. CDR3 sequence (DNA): TGTGCCAGCAGTTTCTTACAGGGGACTGAAGCTTTCTTT. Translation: CASSFLQGTEAFF.

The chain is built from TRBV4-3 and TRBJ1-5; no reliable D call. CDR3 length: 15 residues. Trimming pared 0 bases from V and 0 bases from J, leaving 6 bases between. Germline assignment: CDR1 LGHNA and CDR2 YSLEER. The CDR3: CASSQETDSNQPQHF. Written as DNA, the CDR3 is TGCGCCAGCAGCCAAGAGACTGATAGCAATCAGCCCCAGCATTTT.

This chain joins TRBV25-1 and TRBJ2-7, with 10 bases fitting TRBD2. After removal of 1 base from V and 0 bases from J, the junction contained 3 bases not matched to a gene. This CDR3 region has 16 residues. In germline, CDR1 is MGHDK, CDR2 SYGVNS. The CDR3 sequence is CASSESTSGRSYEQYF. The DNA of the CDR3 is TGTGCCAGCAGTGAATCGACTAGCGGGCGCTCCTACGAGCAGTACTTC.

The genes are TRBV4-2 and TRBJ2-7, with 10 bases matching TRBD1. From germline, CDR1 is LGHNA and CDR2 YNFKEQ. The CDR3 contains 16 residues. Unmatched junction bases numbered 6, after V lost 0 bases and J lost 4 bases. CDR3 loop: CASSQEPGQGSYEQYF. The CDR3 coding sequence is TGTGCCAGCAGCCAAGAACCGGGACAGGGGAGTTACGAGCAGTACTTC.